The 20 T cell receptor beta chains below all came from one sample that was sequenced in a study of ipilimumab plus nivolumab after autologous stem cell transplantation. The protocol was immunoSEQ multiplex PCR, while the TCRdb copy is restricted to in-frame clones and leaves out a portion. The table includes more than 13,000 clones, roughly 74% detected once. The source was PBMCs, collected in a trial of ipilimumab plus nivolumab as post-transplant consolidation. The receptors were sampled from a male donor with primary mediastinal lymphoma.

The chain is built from TRBV2 and TRBJ2-1; TRBD1 agrees at 7 bases. The CDR3 runs 14 residues. J lost 4 bases, V lost 4 bases, and 4 bases had no gene match. Germline values: CDR1 SNHLY, CDR2 FYNNEI. CDR3 in amino acids: CASSAGTEYNEQFF. The CDR3 DNA sequence: TGTGCCAGCAGTGCCGGGACAGAATACAATGAGCAGTTCTTC.

The chain joins TRBV15 to TRBJ2-3; the D gene is possibly TRBD2 (5 bases). CDR3 length equals 18 residues. V was pared by 1 base and J by 2 bases, with 19 bases between. Germline assignment: CDR1 LNHNV and CDR2 YYDKDF (reference sequence). This chain's CDR3 is CATSRVSIGLDHTDTQYF. CDR3 sequence (DNA): TGTGCCACCAGCAGAGTATCCATTGGACTGGATCACACAGATACGCAGTATTTT.

V gene TRBV11-2 combines with J gene TRBJ2-1; D is possibly TRBD1 or TRBD2 (5 bases each). This CDR3 comprises 16 residues. Germline CDR1 and CDR2: SGHAT and FQNNGV. Trimming pared 1 base from V and 6 bases from J, leaving 16 bases between. The CDR3 DNA reads as TGTGCCAGCAGCTTAGGGGGAGCGCTAAGGGGCAATGAGCAGTTCTTC. This encodes CASSLGGALRGNEQFF. Together with reference TRBV11-2 and TRBJ2-1, the CDR3 gives the full variable domain: EAGVAQSPRYKIIEKRQSVAFWCNPISGHATLYWYQQILGQGPKLLIQFQNNGVVDDSQLPKDRFSAERLKGVDSTLKIQPAKLEDSAVYLCASSLGGALRGNEQFFGPGTRLTVL.

This clone was picked up a small number of times. This rearrangement joins TRBV5-1 to TRBJ2-1, with D possibly matching TRBD2 (5 bases). Germline assignment: CDR1 SGHRS and CDR2 YFSETQ. Between the trimmed V and J ends, which lost 4 bases and 5 bases, there was a span of 10 bases. This CDR3 spans 13 amino acids. The CDR3 protein is CASSPGVDNEQFF. As DNA, the CDR3 is TGCGCCAGCAGCCCCGGGGTGGACAATGAGCAGTTCTTC. The full variable domain, completed using reference TRBV5-1 and TRBJ2-1, is KAGVTQTPRYLIKTRGQQVTLSCSPISGHRSVSWYQQTPGQGLQFLFEYFSETQRNKGNFPGRFSGRQFSNSRSEMNVSTLELGDSALYLCASSPGVDNEQFFGPGTRLTVL.

The J gene is TRBJ1-6, the V gene TRBV11-2; 7 bases map to TRBD1. This CDR3 is 16 amino acids long. Looked up from germline, CDR1 is SGHAT and CDR2 is FQNNGV. Trimming at V came to 4 bases and at J to 6 bases, leaving 9 bases not matched to a gene. The CDR3 DNA sequence: TGTGCCAGCAGCTCCCTACAGGGGCTGGGTAATTCACCCCTCCACTTT. It yields the protein CASSSLQGLGNSPLHF.

The rearrangement uses TRBV11-2 and TRBJ1-1; no reliable D call. The CDR3 has 12 amino acids. Trimming cost V 1 base and J 13 bases, with 13 bases left between them. Germline CDR1 reads SGHAT; CDR2 reads FQNNGV. As DNA, the CDR3 is TGTGCCAGCAGCTTAGGGACCTATGAGGGTTTCTTT. Protein product: CASSLGTYEGFF.

This rearrangement joins TRBV5-6 to TRBJ1-4, with D uncertain. V was pared by 4 bases and J by 5 bases, with 15 bases between. The CDR3 consists of 15 residues. Looked up from germline, CDR1 is SGHDT and CDR2 is YYEEEE. CDR3 bases: TGTGCCAGCAGCGGTCTAGCGGCAGAAAATGAAAAACTGTTTTTT. It specifies CASSGLAAENEKLFF.

The rearrangement uses TRBV9 and TRBJ1-1; no firm D call. Germline assignment: CDR1 SGDLS and CDR2 YYNGEE. The CDR3 sequence is 14 residues long. The V end was cut by 0 bases, the J end by 6 bases, with 12 bases between. The CDR3 spells CASSVGVSQAEAFF. In nucleotides, the CDR3 is TGTGCCAGCAGCGTAGGTGTCAGCCAGGCTGAAGCTTTCTTT. The complete variable domain, with remaining parts taken from reference TRBV9 and TRBJ1-1, reads DSGVTQTPKHLITATGQRVTLRCSPRSGDLSVYWYQQSLDQGLQFLIQYYNGEERAKGNILERFSAQQFPDLHSELNLSSLELGDSALYFCASSVGVSQAEAFFGQGTRLTVV.

This chain uses TRBV18 with TRBJ1-1, with 7 bases aligning to TRBD1. Germline CDR1 is KGHSH and CDR2 is LQKENI. J gave up 4 bases and V 3 bases, and 5 bases lay outside the gene matches. The CDR3 spans 14 residues. The CDR3 reads CASSPDRAGTEAFF. DNA of the CDR3: TGTGCCAGCTCACCTGACAGGGCCGGCACTGAAGCTTTCTTT. The full variable domain, completed using reference TRBV18 and TRBJ1-1, is NAGVMQNPRHLVRRRGQEARLRCSPMKGHSHVYWYRQLPEEGLKFMVYLQKENIIDESGMPKERFSAEFPKEGPSILRIQQVVRGDSAAYFCASSPDRAGTEAFFGQGTRLTVV.

The CDR3 here is CASSFPQGTFGNTIYF. For the CDR3, the DNA is TGTGCCAGCAGTTTCCCCCAGGGGACTTTTGGAAACACCATATATTTT. The rearrangement joins TRBV28 to TRBJ1-3, with D perhaps matching TRBD1 (6 bases). The CDR3 loop spans 16 amino acids. From germline, CDR1 is MDHEN and CDR2 SYDVKM. Trimming pared 3 bases from V and 3 bases from J, leaving 15 bases between. The full variable domain, in which reference TRBV28 and TRBJ1-3 provide the parts outside the CDR3, is DVKVTQSSRYLVKRTGEKVFLECVQDMDHENMFWYRQDPGLGLRLIYFSYDVKMKEKGDIPEGYSVSREKKERFSLILESASTNQTSMYLCASSFPQGTFGNTIYFGEGSWLTVV.

This chain joins TRBV7-3 and TRBJ2-4; 7 bases are shared with TRBD2. V lost 1 base and J lost 2; bases outside the gene matches: 14. Germline V gene lookup returns CDR1 SGHTA and CDR2 FQGTGA. The CDR3 has 19 residues. The CDR3 nucleotides read TGTGCCAGCAGCTTAATTACGGAGGGGCGGGAGTACTCCAAAAACATTCAGTACTTC. Its protein product is CASSLITEGREYSKNIQYF. Filled out from reference TRBV7-3 and TRBJ2-4, the complete variable domain reads GAGVSQTPSNKVTEKGKYVELRCDPISGHTALYWYRQSLGQGPEFLIYFQGTGAADDSGLPNDRFFAVRPEGSVSTLKIQRTERGDSAVYLCASSLITEGREYSKNIQYFGAGTRLSVL.

Only a few counts were recorded for this clone. The rearrangement links TRBV6-5 to TRBJ2-7; 8 nucleotides agree with TRBD2. The CDR3 consists of 13 residues. CDR1 MNHEY and CDR2 SVGAGI come from the germline V gene. The V and J ends lost 4 bases and 2 bases, in that order; junction bases with no gene match: 1. The CDR3 nucleotides are TGTGCCAGCAGTTGGGGACTAGCCTACGAGCAGTACTTC. Amino acid sequence: CASSWGLAYEQYF.

This clone has just a few counts. The chain employs TRBV6-5 and TRBJ1-6, with 7 nucleotides matching TRBD1. CDR1 and CDR2 from the germline V gene are MNHEY and SVGAGI. V dropped 4 bases and J dropped 9; count of bases not matched to a gene: 6. This CDR3 contains 14 residues. In DNA, the CDR3 is TGTGCCAGCAGTTTGACAGGGTGGGGTTCACCCCTCCACTTT. This codes for CASSLTGWGSPLHF.

The chain links TRBV7-9 to TRBJ2-7, with D uncertain. The CDR3 is 14 amino acids. With 5 bases removed from V and 5 bases from J, the gap between germline ends came to 16 bases. Germline CDR1 and CDR2: SEHNR and FQNEAQ (reference sequence). The CDR3 nucleotides read TGTGCCAGCAGCGACCTACGGACCCTGGACGAGCAGTACTTC. Translated: CASSDLRTLDEQYF.

The CDR3 region is CASSRTRRQTQYF. CDR3 nucleotide sequence: TGTGCCAGCAGTCGTACTAGGAGGCAGACCCAGTACTTC. The J gene is TRBJ2-5, the V gene TRBV27, with D perhaps TRBD2 (5 bases). V was clipped by 5 bases and J by 6 bases, with 13 bases between them. Germline V gives CDR1 MNHEY, CDR2 SMNVEV (reference sequence). CDR3 length: 13 residues.

V is TRBV29-1 and J is TRBJ1-2, with TRBD1 as a possible D gene (6 bases). V was trimmed by 7 bases and J by 6 bases, leaving 12 bases between them. The germline gives CDR1 SQVTM, CDR2 ANQGSEA. The CDR3 runs to 11 residues. The CDR3: CSAKGGDGYTF. The CDR3 DNA reads TGCAGCGCTAAAGGGGGAGATGGCTACACCTTC.

This clone came up once. V is TRBV5-1 and J is TRBJ2-7, with D perhaps matching TRBD1 or TRBD2 (5 bases each). Looked up from germline, CDR1 is SGHRS and CDR2 is YFSETQ. This CDR3 spans 15 amino acids. The V end was cut by 4 bases, the J end by 2 bases, with 16 bases between. CDR3 DNA sequence: TGCGCCAGCAGCCCGGGTGGGACGGAGACCTACGAGCAGTACTTC. This codes for CASSPGGTETYEQYF.

This rearrangement joins TRBV10-3 to TRBJ2-6; D may be TRBD2 (7 bases). The CDR3 is 16 residues long. Germline V gene sequence: CDR1 ENHRY, CDR2 SYGVKD. With 7 bases removed from V and 0 bases from J, the gap between germline ends came to 13 bases. CDR3 nucleotides: TGTGCCATCACTACAGGGACTATCTCTGGGGCCAACGTCCTGACTTTC. It encodes CAITTGTISGANVLTF.

CDR3 sequence: CASSLTTGLRADTQYF. CDR3 DNA sequence: TGTGCCAGCAGCTTGACGACAGGCCTACGTGCAGATACGCAGTATTTT. V usage is TRBV5-8 and J usage is TRBJ2-3; weak D call: TRBD1 (6 bases). The CDR3 runs to 16 residues. CDR1 and CDR2 (germline): SGHTS, YDEGEE. V was trimmed by 1 base and J by 4 bases, leaving 16 bases between them. Looking up the rest from reference TRBV5-8 and TRBJ2-3 gives the full variable domain: EAGVTQSPTHLIKTRGQQATLRCSPISGHTSVYWYQQALGLGLQFLLWYDEGEERNRGNFPPRFSGRQFPNYSSELNVNALELEDSALYLCASSLTTGLRADTQYFGPGTRLTVL.

The chain recombines TRBV12-2 with TRBJ2-5; no check of the table's D call, TRBD2, against the DNA was made. TRBV12-2 is tagged as a pseudogene. The CDR3 consists of 18 residues. The CDR3 is CASRLPQGLVSWEETQYF. CDR3 in DNA: TGTGCAAGTCGCCTTCCCCAAGGACTAGTAAGTTGGGAAGAGACCCAGTACTTC.